These T cell receptor beta chains were read from a single sample in a study of cytomegalovirus exposure and HLA in healthy donors. Produced via immunoSEQ multiplex PCR; TCRdb's table is partial and in-frame only. The sample yields about 190,000 clones, over 75% seen once. Material: PBMCs. Source of these receptors: a man aged 40-49 years in good health and CMV-seropositive. CDR3s include the opening cysteine and the closing phenylalanine or tryptophan. A D gene is named only where the DNA matches it firmly. Clone size, where shown, is once, few, many, or a class for clones that have expanded.

J gene	D gene	V gene	clone size	CDR3 DNA	CDR3 protein
TRBJ2-3	TRBD1	TRBV27	-	TGTGCCAGCAGTTTCGGGACAGGGGCCACAGATACGCAGTATTTT	CASSFGTGATDTQYF
TRBJ1-6	-	TRBV5-1	-	TGCGCCAGCAGCTTGGACAGTCCCTGGAATAATTCACCCCTCCACTTT	CASSLDSPWNNSPLHF
TRBJ1-5	-	TRBV6-6	-	TGTGCCAGCAGCCAACCGCCCAGTCAGCCCCAGCATTTT	CASSQPPSQPQHF
TRBJ2-3	-	TRBV6-1	-	TGTGCCAGCAGTGAACAGGGGACCCCCACAGATACGCAGTATTTT	CASSEQGTPTDTQYF
TRBJ2-3	-	TRBV10-2	-	TGCGCCAGCAGCCCCGGAGTAACGCCAGATACGCAGTATTTT	CASSPGVTPDTQYF
TRBJ1-5	-	TRBV2	once	TGTGCCAGCAGTGTTTTGAATCTCGGGGGTCAGCCCCAGCATTTT	CASSVLNLGGQPQHF
TRBJ1-3	-	TRBV10-1	-	TGCGCCAGCAGCAACAGTGTTTCTGGAAACACCATATATTTT	CASSNSVSGNTIYF
TRBJ1-1	TRBD1	TRBV9	-	TGTGCCAGCAGCGGAGACAGGGGGGGAGCCGTTAGTACTGAAGCTTTCTTT	CASSGDRGGAVSTEAFF
TRBJ1-1	-	TRBV19	-	TGTGCCAGCGGGACATCTTTGAACACTGAAGCTTTCTTT	CASGTSLNTEAFF
TRBJ2-2	-	TRBV6-4	-	TGTGCCAGCAGTGATCCCCTAGCGAAGTTCGCCGGGGAGCTGTTTTTT	CASSDPLAKFAGELFF
TRBJ1-3	TRBD1	TRBV7-2	-	TGTGCCAGCAGCTTACAGGGGGCGGACACCATATATTTT	CASSLQGADTIYF
TRBJ2-6	-	TRBV2	-	TGTGCCAGCAGCTTAAGCGGGTCCAGGGCCAACGTCCTGACTTTC	CASSLSGSRANVLTF
TRBJ2-1	TRBD2	TRBV7-8	-	TGTGCCAGCAGCATCGCTAGCGGGGGGTTCTACAATGAGCAGTTCTTC	CASSIASGGFYNEQFF
TRBJ2-5	-	TRBV28	-	TGTGCCAGCGTCTCGACGGGAGAGACCCAGTACTTC	CASVSTGETQYF
TRBJ2-2	TRBD1	TRBV10-1	-	TGCGCCAGCAGCTTTAATCGTTTGGGGACAGCCTACACCGGGGAGCTGTTTTTT	CASSFNRLGTAYTGELFF
TRBJ1-1	-	TRBV5-5	-	TGTGCCAGCAGCTTAGGTGGGGCCGTGAACACTGAAGCTTTCTTT	CASSLGGAVNTEAFF
TRBJ1-6	-	TRBV6-5	few	TGTGCCAGCACCTCCGGGACTAGCTTTTCACCCCTCCACTTT	CASTSGTSFSPLHF
TRBJ1-5	-	TRBV6-1	-	TGTGCCAGCACCCTACAGGACTATAGCAATCAGCCCCAGCATTTT	CASTLQDYSNQPQHF
TRBJ2-5	-	TRBV28	-	TGTGCCAGCAGCCCCCCACAGATTCAAGAGACCCAGTACTTC	CASSPPQIQETQYF
TRBJ1-2	-	TRBV12-5	-	TGTGCTAGTGGTTCTTTCTATGGCTACACCTTC	CASGSFYGYTF
TRBJ2-5	-	TRBV9	-	TGTGCCAGCAGCGCACAACCCATGGGACTGCAAGAGACCCAGTACTTC	CASSAQPMGLQETQYF
TRBJ2-3	TRBD2	TRBV9	once	TGTGCCAGCAGCTCCTGGGGGGGTCCAGATACGCAGTATTTT	CASSSWGGPDTQYF
TRBJ2-7	-	TRBV11-2	-	TGTGCCAGCAGCTTAGATTGGACAGCCTACGAGCAGTACTTC	CASSLDWTAYEQYF
TRBJ1-2	-	TRBV4-1	many	TGCGCCAGCAGCCAAGATCGTTTCACCGGGGGCTACACCTTC	CASSQDRFTGGYTF
TRBJ1-2	TRBD1	TRBV7-2	-	TGTGCCAGCAGCCCCCACAGGGGGGACGGCTCCACCTTC	CASSPHRGDGSTF
TRBJ1-4	TRBD1	TRBV30	-	TGTGCCTGGAGTGTATCCAGGGGGCTTGGTAATGAAAAACTGTTTTTT	CAWSVSRGLGNEKLFF
TRBJ1-2	-	TRBV27	-	TGTGCCAGCAGTTTATCGGCCGGGGGTAACTATGGCTACACCTTC	CASSLSAGGNYGYTF
TRBJ2-3	TRBD2	TRBV29-1	-	TGCAGCGTTGAAGGTCTTAGCGGGGGGGCAAATACGCAGTATTTT	CSVEGLSGGANTQYF
TRBJ1-1	-	TRBV19	-	TGTGCCAGTAGTAATACAGGACAGATGAACACTGAAGCTTTCTTT	CASSNTGQMNTEAFF